The source of this TCR beta chain is a study of T cells in Graves' hyperthyroidism and ophthalmopathy. Points from the study as a whole: A 13 V-J model separated ophthalmopathy from stable hyperthyroidism.

TCR beta CDR3 region amplification was performed from RNA transcripts. Carried out on the TCR CDR3, a first-round RT-PCR used the HTBI primer set. TCRdb reprocessed the multiplex PCR reads via MiXCR and lists one record per CDR3 protein. The table has under 700,000 distinct CDR3 sequences, 16% seen once. Remarks on this clonotype: The antigen remains unidentified.

Trimming left V 1 base short and J 2 bases short, with 13 bases between. Germline V gene sequence: CDR1 LNHNV, CDR2 YYDKDF (reference sequence). The CDR3 contains 16 residues. V gene TRBV15 combines with J gene TRBJ2-3; D possibly corresponds to TRBD2 (5 bases). The sequencing sample was made of blood. The receptor's source is a woman younger than 35 with Graves' hyperthyroidism. The CDR3 DNA reads TGTGCCACCAGCAGAGGTTCGGGGTGGTCCACAGATACGCAGTATTTT. It is translated as CATSRGSGWSTDTQYF.